The source of this TCR beta chain is a study of blood T cells in healthy people across ages. With 5 bases clipped from V and 1 base from J, the junction kept 8 bases outside the gene matches. This CDR3 spans 15 amino acids. Germline CDR1 reads SEHNR; CDR2 reads FQNEAQ (reference sequence). Combining a sample-barcoded 5' primer with a J-beta primer mix, a second PCR ran for roughly 6 to 11 cycles. Paired-end reads containing CDR3 totaled no fewer than 2.5 million for each sample. A single record per CDR3 protein comes from TCRdb applying MiXCR to the 5' RACE reads. The sample records 750,000 to 950,000 distinct CDR3 sequences, about a quarter being singletons. Separately, the same data were catalogued under a study of T cells of mothers and their children. Per that paper: From each mother came over 9.5 million TCR beta CDR3 reads, and from each child came 3 million to 3.5 million. Researchers report slightly higher, though non-significant, overlap in related mother-child pairs than in unrelated pairs.

The chain joins TRBV7-9 to TRBJ2-7, with 7 nucleotides matching TRBD1. The sequencing sample was made of blood. This clonotype originated in a boy younger than 18 in good health. CDR3 sequence: CASSLPGGQSYEQYF. In DNA, the CDR3 is TGTGCCAGCAGCCTACCAGGGGGACAGTCCTACGAGCAGTACTTC.